A single sample gave rise to the 13 T cell receptor beta chains below, sequenced in a study of T-cell memory formation after mild COVID-19. Each CDR3 protein is one row after TCRdb ran MiXCR on the 5' RACE reads. Of 250,000 to 300,000 distinct CDR3 sequences listed, 15% to 20% are singletons. What was sequenced was PBMCs or a T cell subset sorted from them (not recorded which). These receptor sequences come from a man aged 18 to 29 who had mild COVID-19 (a few samples of this study predate the infection). Cell type and time point are not known.

The chain joins TRBV12-3 or TRBV12-4 to TRBJ2-1; D unresolved. The ends were cut back, 5 bases at V and 5 bases at J, with 16 bases in the middle. The CDR3 is 15 amino acids. The CDR3 sequence: CASSPRYMENNEQFF. DNA for the CDR3: TGTGCCAGCAGTCCCCGTTACATGGAGAACAATGAGCAGTTCTTC.

The chain links TRBV10-3 to TRBJ1-4; the D is unclear. The CDR3 sequence is 14 residues long. CDR1 ENHRY and CDR2 SYGVKD come from the germline V gene. Trimming pared 4 bases from V and 3 bases from J, leaving 9 bases between. This CDR3 is CAISAAGSNEKLFF. The CDR3 DNA follows: TGTGCCATCAGTGCGGCGGGATCTAATGAAAAACTGTTTTTT.

The chain combines TRBV6-4 with TRBJ1-2; D might be TRBD1 (6 bases). This CDR3 contains 12 residues. The V gene's germline CDR1 is MRHNA and CDR2 SNTAGT. Deletions cut 6 bases from V and 2 bases from J, with 7 bases between. The CDR3 DNA sequence: TGTGCCAGCAGGGACAGAAACTATGGCTACACCTTC. This sequence encodes CASRDRNYGYTF.

The chain has TRBV7-9 and TRBJ2-5; 10 nucleotides line up with TRBD1. Losses at the gene ends were 4 bases for V and 7 bases for J; bases not matched to a gene: 6. In germline, CDR1 is SEHNR, CDR2 FQNEAQ (reference sequence). The CDR3 extends over 14 amino acids. In DNA, the CDR3 is TGTGCCAGCAGCTCCAGACAGGGGGCGAGGACCCAGTACTTC. It translates to CASSSRQGARTQYF.

The V and J genes are TRBV5-1 and TRBJ1-6; perhaps TRBD1 as D (5 bases). The CDR3 runs 13 residues. With 4 bases removed from V and 7 bases from J, the gap between germline ends came to 9 bases. CDR1 and CDR2 from the germline V gene are SGHRS and YFSETQ. This chain's CDR3 is CASSRQGNSPLHF. CDR3 bases: TGCGCCAGCAGCCGCCAGGGCAATTCACCCCTCCACTTT. Full variable domain (missing parts from reference TRBV5-1 and TRBJ1-6): KAGVTQTPRYLIKTRGQQVTLSCSPISGHRSVSWYQQTPGQGLQFLFEYFSETQRNKGNFPGRFSGRQFSNSRSEMNVSTLELGDSALYLCASSRQGNSPLHFGNGTRLTVT.

The sample holds a few counts of this clonotype. This rearrangement joins TRBV6-2 or TRBV6-3 to TRBJ2-5; D is unclear. Trimming removed 4 bases from V and 5 bases from J, with 8 bases in between. CDR1 and CDR2 (germline): MNHEY, SVGEGT. The CDR3 has 12 amino acids. CDR3 bases: TGTGCCAGCAGTTGGACCCGGGAGACCCAGTACTTC. Translating gives CASSWTRETQYF.

The J gene is TRBJ2-7, the V gene TRBV20-1, with a weak D call TRBD1 (6 bases). Germline loops: CDR1 DFQATT, CDR2 SNEGSKA (reference sequence). Trimming cost V 0 bases and J 5 bases, with 17 bases left between them. The CDR3 totals 15 residues. The CDR3 protein is CSARDPGVISDEQYF. The CDR3 nucleotides are TGCAGTGCTAGAGACCCAGGGGTCATTTCTGACGAGCAGTACTTC.

This clonotype was counted between two and nine times. This chain connects TRBV4-1 to TRBJ2-3, with unresolved D. The CDR3 has 14 residues. V lost 0 bases and J 2 bases, leaving 6 bases between the germline ends. Germline V gene sequence: CDR1 MGHRA, CDR2 YSYEKL. The CDR3 coding sequence is TGCGCCAGCAGCCAAGATATCAACACAGATACGCAGTATTTT. Translated: CASSQDINTDTQYF.

The genes are TRBV27 and TRBJ2-3; 14 nucleotides match TRBD2. Germline trimming cut 7 bases from V and 0 bases from J; bases unmatched to any gene: 9. CDR3 length: 18 amino acids. Germline V gene lookup returns CDR1 MNHEY and CDR2 SMNVEV (reference sequence). The CDR3 DNA sequence: TGTGCCAGCATCCCGGGACTAGCGGGGGTACTAAGCACAGATACGCAGTATTTT. Residues: CASIPGLAGVLSTDTQYF.

In this sample, this clonotype turned up a few times. The J gene is TRBJ2-3, the V gene TRBV5-1; the match to TRBD2 covers 8 bases. Germline V gives CDR1 SGHRS, CDR2 YFSETQ. This CDR3 has 16 amino acids. V lost 0 bases to trimming and J lost 3 bases; unmatched junction nucleotides: 6. DNA for the CDR3: TGCGCCAGCAGCTTGGAAGGTAGCGGGGCGACAGATACGCAGTATTTT. The encoded protein is CASSLEGSGATDTQYF.

This clonotype was recorded at least ten times. The chain carries TRBV3-1 and TRBJ1-2, with D perhaps TRBD1 (5 bases). Trimming took off 1 base at V and 8 bases at J, with 11 bases between the two ends. The V gene's germline CDR1 is LGHDT and CDR2 YNNKEL (reference sequence). The CDR3 runs to 13 residues. CDR3 in DNA: TGTGCCAGCAGCCAAGTGGGGCAAGGAGGCTACACCTTC. Protein sequence: CASSQVGQGGYTF.

This sequence joins TRBV6-1 and TRBJ1-5; the D gene is possibly TRBD1 (5 bases). The CDR3 runs to 16 residues. The germline V gene has CDR1 MNHNS and CDR2 SASEGT. V lost 7 bases and J lost 4, with 20 bases in between. CDR3 bases: TGTGCCAGCACCCAATCCGAGGGGTACCGAAATCAGCCCCAGCATTTT. The encoded protein is CASTQSEGYRNQPQHF.

This rearrangement joins TRBV27 to TRBJ1-2, with D uncertain. The V gene lost 4 bases and the J gene lost 0 bases, with 6 bases spanning the gap. The CDR3 is 13 amino acids. Germline CDR1 reads MNHEY; CDR2 reads SMNVEV (reference sequence). The CDR3 DNA reads TGTGCCAGCAGTTCAGAAGCTAACTATGGCTACACCTTC. It specifies CASSSEANYGYTF.